The 5 T cell receptor beta chains in this list originate from one sample, sequenced in a study of tumor and adjacent non-tumor tissue in lung cancer. Three rounds of nested PCR, following a modified ARM-PCR protocol, produced the TCRbeta library. TCRdb reprocessed the multiplex PCR reads via MiXCR and lists one record per CDR3 protein. Here the sample spans 200,000 to 250,000 distinct CDR3 sequences, 70% to 75% being singletons. The template was RNA from unsorted bulk tissue. The sample was lung tumor tissue. These receptors were taken from a man between 60 and 75 years old with non-small cell lung cancer.

In its sample, this clonotype was seen many times. J is TRBJ2-5 and V is TRBV11-3, with D uncertain. Trimming stripped 5 bases from V and 5 bases from J, with 12 bases between. The CDR3 has 13 amino acids. From germline, CDR1 is SGHNT and CDR2 YENEEA. The DNA of the CDR3 is TGTGCCAGCAGCCGCGGACCCGGGGAGACCCAGTACTTC. It codes for CASSRGPGETQYF.

A remark on this clonotype: One end of the junction does not line up with germline, which may come from a read error. The genes are TRBV12-5 and TRBJ2-5; 14 nucleotides match TRBD2. Germline V lookup: CDR1 LGHNT, CDR2 FRNRAP. The CDR3 spans 18 residues. The CDR3 region has the DNA TGTGCTAGTAGTTTGGCCCTGACTAGCGGGGGGGTATCAGAGACCCAGTACTTC. Residues: CASSLALTSGGVSETQYF.

Points on this clonotype: A clone one base away is much larger, so this may be a read error. J is TRBJ1-6 and V is TRBV4-2; D might be TRBD1 (5 bases). Germline V CDR1 and CDR2: LGHNA, YNFKEQ. The CDR3 totals 16 residues. The CDR3 is CASSQEVKQVNSPLQF. The CDR3 coding sequence is TGTGCCAGCAGCCAAGAGGTTAAACAGGTCAATTCACCCCTCCAGTTT.

Note on this clonotype: Mismatch with germline at one junction end may stem from a read error. This rearrangement joins TRBV11-2 to TRBJ1-2; no clear D. This CDR3 region has 13 residues. Germline lookup yields CDR1 SGHAT and CDR2 FQNNGV. CDR3: CASSSGILYGYTF. The DNA for the CDR3 is TGTGCCAGCAGCTCCGGGATTCTCTATGGCTACACATTC.

About this clonotype itself: The junction and the germline gene differ at one end; a read error may be behind it. CDR3 amino acids: CANSPELAGDRDF. The CDR3 coding sequence is TGTGCCAATAGCCCAGAACTAGCGGGAGACAGGGACTTC. The chain employs TRBV7-8 and TRBJ2-4; 11 bases map to TRBD2. The CDR3 is 13 residues long. Per germline, CDR1 SGHVS and CDR2 FQNEAQ. The full variable domain, in which reference TRBV7-8 and TRBJ2-4 provide the parts outside the CDR3, is GAGVSQSPRYKVAKRGQDVALRCDPISGHVSLFWYQQALGQGPEFLTYFQNEAQLDKSGLPSDRFFAERPEGSVSTLKIQRTQQEDSAVYLCANSPELAGDRDFGAGTRLSVL.